The clone carrying this TCR beta chain has at least ten counts. Its antigen is not known. TCRdb reanalysed the multiplex PCR reads using MiXCR and keeps one entry per CDR3 protein. The profile covers several thousand distinct CDR3 sequences, with about two fifths appearing a single time and 13% to 15% taken by the ten largest. This record comes from a study of breast tumors, draining lymph nodes, adjacent tissues. Study-wide points: Compared with lymph nodes, tumors were less diverse; compared with nontumor tissue, more.

The V gene lost 6 bases and the J gene lost 0 bases, with 19 bases spanning the gap. Germline-derived CDR1 and CDR2 are MNHNY and SVGAGI (reference sequence). CDR3 length: 17 amino acids. The receptor's source is a female donor with breast cancer. Some clones in this sample may be carry-over from other donors' samples. V is TRBV6-6 and J is TRBJ2-3, with D unresolved. Sequenced input: tumor-adjacent breast tissue. CDR3 coding DNA: TGTGCCAGCAGCCGCCGTAGGATGGCGTCTAGCACAGATACGCAGTATTTT. Translating gives CASSRRRMASSTDTQYF.